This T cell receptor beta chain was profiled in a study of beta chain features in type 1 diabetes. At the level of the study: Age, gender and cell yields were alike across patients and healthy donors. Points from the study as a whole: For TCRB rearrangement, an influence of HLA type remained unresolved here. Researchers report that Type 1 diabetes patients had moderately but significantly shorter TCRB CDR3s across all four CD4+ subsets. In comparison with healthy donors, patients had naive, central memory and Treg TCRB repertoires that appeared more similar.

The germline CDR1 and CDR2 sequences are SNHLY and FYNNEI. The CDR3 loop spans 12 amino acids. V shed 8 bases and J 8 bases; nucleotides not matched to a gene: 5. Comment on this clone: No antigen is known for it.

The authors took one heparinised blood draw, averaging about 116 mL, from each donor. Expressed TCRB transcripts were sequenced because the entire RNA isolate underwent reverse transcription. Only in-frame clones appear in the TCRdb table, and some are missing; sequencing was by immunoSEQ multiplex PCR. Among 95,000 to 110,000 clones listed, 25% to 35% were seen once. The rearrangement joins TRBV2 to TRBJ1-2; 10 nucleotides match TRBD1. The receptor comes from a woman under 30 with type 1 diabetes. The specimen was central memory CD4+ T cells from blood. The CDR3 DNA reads TGTGCCAGCCGAGACAGGGGGCCGGGCTACACCTTC. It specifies CASRDRGPGYTF.